Listed below are T cell receptor beta chains from one sample, sequenced in a study of blood T cell repertoires in COVID-19. The protocol was immunoSEQ multiplex PCR, while the TCRdb copy is restricted to in-frame clones and leaves out a portion. Here the sample spans more than 350,000 clones, 80% to 90% being singletons. Sequenced sample: PBMCs or T cells enriched from blood (not recorded which). The origin of the receptors is a man between 18 and 35 years old who had recovered from COVID-19. Each CDR3 is given with its conserved first and last residue. Fields, in order: CDR3 length, V gene, D gene, J gene, CDR3 DNA, CDR3 protein. The D gene is left open where the match is weak.

cdr3_length: 16
v_call: TRBV7-9
d_call: TRBD1
j_call: TRBJ1-5
cdr3_nt: TGTGCCAGCAGCTTAGCGCGGGACAGGTGGAATCAGCCCCAGCATTTT
cdr3_aa: CASSLARDRWNQPQHF

cdr3_length: 15
v_call: TRBV9
d_call: TRBD1
j_call: TRBJ1-6
cdr3_nt: TGTGCCAGCAGCCAAGGACAGGGCTATAATTCACCCCTCCACTTT
cdr3_aa: CASSQGQGYNSPLHF

cdr3_length: 15
v_call: TRBV9
d_call: TRBD1
j_call: TRBJ2-7
cdr3_nt: TGTGCCAGCAGCGTAGGACAGGGGTCAACCTACGAGCAGTACTTC
cdr3_aa: CASSVGQGSTYEQYF

cdr3_length: 11
v_call: TRBV2
d_call: TRBD1
j_call: TRBJ1-2
cdr3_nt: TGCGTCAACGGGCAGGGACAGTCCTACACCTTC
cdr3_aa: CVNGQGQSYTF

cdr3_length: 15
v_call: TRBV3-1/TRBV3-2
d_call: TRBD1
j_call: TRBJ1-6
cdr3_nt: TGTGCCAGCAGCCAAGCGACAGGGGTGGACTCACCCCTCCACTTT
cdr3_aa: CASSQATGVDSPLHF

cdr3_length: 14
v_call: TRBV7-2
d_call: NA
j_call: TRBJ2-3
cdr3_nt: TGTGCCAGCAGCCAGGGACTGATCACAGATACGCAGTATTTT
cdr3_aa: CASSQGLITDTQYF

cdr3_length: 14
v_call: TRBV18
d_call: NA
j_call: TRBJ1-1
cdr3_nt: TGTGCCAGCTCACCTACCAGAGGGAACACTGAAGCTTTCTTT
cdr3_aa: CASSPTRGNTEAFF

cdr3_length: 13
v_call: TRBV5-1
d_call: TRBD2
j_call: TRBJ2-3
cdr3_nt: TGCGCCAGCAGCACGCGGGGGGCAGATACGCAGTATTTT
cdr3_aa: CASSTRGADTQYF

cdr3_length: 15
v_call: TRBV7-9
d_call: NA
j_call: TRBJ1-1
cdr3_nt: TGTGCCAGCAGCTTATTACAGGGATTACAAACTGAAGCTTTCTTT
cdr3_aa: CASSLLQGLQTEAFF

cdr3_length: 15
v_call: TRBV6-4
d_call: TRBD1
j_call: TRBJ1-1
cdr3_nt: TGTGCCAGCAGTGCTGGGGACAGCATGAACACTGAAGCTTTCTTT
cdr3_aa: CASSAGDSMNTEAFF